One TCR beta chain is described in this entry. The antigen it recognizes is unknown. No much larger clone exists at a distance of one base, and base qualities are not known. The trim is 4 bases for V and 7 bases for J, with a gap of 10 bases between the germline ends. Taken from the germline V gene, the CDR1 and CDR2 loops are SQVTM and ANQGSEA. The CDR3 runs 12 amino acids, cysteine and phenylalanine included. Of the read, only the CDR3 DNA is kept; its 36 bases are in frame from base 1. This sample is part of a study of OX40 agonist ivuxolimab in advanced cancers. Regarding the study in general: Ivuxolimab, which targeted the costimulatory receptor OX40 (CD134), was an agonistic, fully human IgG2 monoclonal antibody. The paper describes the monotherapy dose-escalation part (N of about 47 patients) of the phase I trial of ivuxolimab. The dose-escalation cohort was approximately 83% male with a mean age of approximately 60 years, ranging from roughly 20 to 80. Peripheral TCRbeta sequencing was intended to test whether TCR sequence diversity was altered and clonal T-cell expansion was caused by ivuxolimab. Intravenous ivuxolimab was administered to patients every 2 weeks at six dose levels: 0.01, 0.1, 0.3, 1.5, 3 and 10 mg/kg. Patients were allowed to have had prior anti-PD-1, anti-PD-L1 or anti-CTLA-4 therapy, and 30% to 40% of the dose-escalation patients had been treated with checkpoint inhibitors. Among the 52 dose-escalation patients, some 20 had hepatocellular carcinoma, 15 or so melanoma, 9 renal cell carcinoma and 9 head and neck cancer. Partial responses occurred in three dose-escalation patients: two with cutaneous melanoma and one with hepatocellular carcinoma. The investigation overall reported the following: After ivuxolimab, more expanded clones were found on average in CD8+ T cells than in CD4+ T cells. Low levels of normalized T-cell clonal expansion were also seen in some patients who did not respond. The antigen specificity of the peripheral T cells that underwent clonal expansion was not determined. Partial responders in the 0.1-3.0 mg/kg groups had among the lowest normalized peripheral clonal expansion, especially among CD8+ T cells. At doses from 0.1 to 3.0 mg/kg, clonal expansion was seen in both CD4+ and CD8+ blood T cells between baseline and week 6.

Patients with autoimmune disease history or receiving systemic immunosuppression were excluded from the trial. Peripheral blood for TCR sequencing was collected from all dose cohorts at baseline, on cycle 4 day 1, and on cycle 7 day 1. The samples were taken from a phase I, first-in-human, multicenter, open-label dose-escalation trial of ivuxolimab. Adults with locally advanced or metastatic melanoma, renal cell, hepatocellular, or head and neck squamous cell carcinoma were enrolled in the trial. Before TCR sequencing, CD4+ T cells and CD8+ T cells from peripheral blood were sorted into separate populations. Genomic DNA was extracted from sorted cells for sequencing of the TCRbeta CDR3 region. The immunoSEQ Assay was used to sequence the TCRbeta CDR3 regions. The table comes from immuneACCESS by way of TCRdb, which keeps in-frame sequences with V and J called. Part of the clones is missing from these tables; in studies checked, under half for an unresolved V gene and the rest for unknown reasons. The sample has about 100,000 clones on record, less than 95% of them singletons. 0.5% to 0.65% of the sample is taken by the ten largest.

The sequence is built from TRBV29-1 and TRBJ1-4, with no reliable assignment of the D segment. This TCR was recovered from an adult with an advanced solid tumor such as melanoma, head and neck, liver or kidney cancer. Sequenced here: CD4+ or CD8+ T cells sorted from blood, sampled in a trial of the OX40 agonist ivuxolimab. The CDR3 protein: CSVGTPFEKLFF. The DNA sequence follows: TGCAGCGTTGGGACGCCTTTTGAAAAACTGTTTTTT.